Shown below are 2 T cell receptor beta chains from a single sample sequenced in a study of shared clonotypes between healthy human individuals. Using immunoSEQ multiplex PCR, the repertoire was profiled, and TCRdb retains in-frame clones only, with some absent. The top ten clones hold over 0.12% of a sample with about 2.4 million clones, roughly 92% of them seen once. Sequencing was done on a sample of naive CD4+ T cells sorted from blood. The subset is: CD45RA+ positively selected. Every receptor here comes from a man aged 18 to 29 in good health.

The rearrangement links TRBV27 to TRBJ2-7, with a possible D match to TRBD2 (6 bases). The CDR3 is 14 residues long. V lost 4 bases and J 4 bases, leaving 14 bases between the germline ends. The germline V gene has CDR1 MNHEY and CDR2 SMNVEV (reference sequence). The DNA for the CDR3 is TGTGCCAGCAGTTCACCTCTCCGGGGGTACGAGCAGTACTTC. It yields the protein CASSSPLRGYEQYF.

The rearrangement links TRBV7-8 to TRBJ2-1, with TRBD2 matching over 11 bases. This CDR3 has 19 amino acids. After removal of 2 bases from V and 0 bases from J, the junction contained 9 bases not matched to a gene. CDR1 is SGHVS, CDR2 FQNEAQ, per germline. The CDR3 DNA sequence: TGTGCCAGCAGCTTAAGGGCTAGCGGGGGGCGTAGCTCCTACAATGAGCAGTTCTTC. This codes for CASSLRASGGRSSYNEQFF.